These T cell receptor beta chains were read from a single sample in a study of beta chain features in type 1 diabetes. TCRdb keeps only in-frame clones here, not all; method: immunoSEQ multiplex PCR. The data hold over 150,000 clones, with 6% to 9% observed a single time. Sequenced material: central memory CD4+ T cells from blood. Receptor source: a man between 18 and 35 years old with type 1 diabetes. The CDR3 runs from the conserved cysteine through the conserved F or W. A D gene is named only where the DNA matches it firmly. Rows give clone size only sometimes, using once, few, many, or a class for an expanded clone.

abundance: many; j_gene: TRBJ2-5; v_gene: TRBV19; d_gene: TRBD1; CDR3nt: TGTGCCAGTAGGAGAGGGGGCGAGGAGACCCAGTACTTC; CDR3aa: CASRRGGEETQYF
abundance: few; j_gene: TRBJ2-6; v_gene: TRBV11-2; d_gene: NA; CDR3nt: TGTGCCAGCAGCTTAGGCGCTTCTGGGGCCAACGTCCTGACTTTC; CDR3aa: CASSLGASGANVLTF
abundance: few; j_gene: TRBJ2-1; v_gene: TRBV2; d_gene: NA; CDR3nt: TGTGCCAGCACCAGCGGAGGCAATGAGCAGTTCTTC; CDR3aa: CASTSGGNEQFF
abundance: few; j_gene: TRBJ2-1; v_gene: TRBV7-2; d_gene: TRBD1; CDR3nt: TGTGCCAGCAGCTTACGGGACAGGGCACCTGAGCAGTTCTTC; CDR3aa: CASSLRDRAPEQFF
abundance: NA; j_gene: TRBJ2-7; v_gene: TRBV28; d_gene: NA; CDR3nt: TGTGCCAGCAGGCAAGGAGGTGGCTACGAGCAGTACTTC; CDR3aa: CASRQGGGYEQYF
abundance: NA; j_gene: TRBJ2-1; v_gene: TRBV7-7; d_gene: TRBD2; CDR3nt: TGTGCCAGCAGCCCCCGGGGGGGAGCCTACAATGAGCAGTTCTTC; CDR3aa: CASSPRGGAYNEQFF
abundance: few; j_gene: TRBJ1-5; v_gene: TRBV5-1; d_gene: NA; CDR3nt: TGCGCCAGCAAAATTACCGCGAGCGAGAATCAGCCCCAGCATTTT; CDR3aa: CASKITASENQPQHF
abundance: NA; j_gene: TRBJ2-7; v_gene: TRBV5-5; d_gene: TRBD2; CDR3nt: TGTGCCAGCAGCTTGGCCCCCACTAGCGGGAGGATGAACGAGCAGTACTTC; CDR3aa: CASSLAPTSGRMNEQYF
abundance: few; j_gene: TRBJ1-5; v_gene: TRBV30; d_gene: NA; CDR3nt: TGTGCCTGGGGAGGGGATAGCAATCAGCCCCAGCATTTT; CDR3aa: CAWGGDSNQPQHF
abundance: few; j_gene: TRBJ2-5; v_gene: TRBV11-1; d_gene: NA; CDR3nt: TGTGCCAGCAGCTTAGATAACCCGGGTGGAGAGACCCAGTACTTC; CDR3aa: CASSLDNPGGETQYF
abundance: few; j_gene: TRBJ2-7; v_gene: TRBV6-6; d_gene: TRBD1; CDR3nt: TGTGCCAGCAGCTATTGGACAGGTCAAGTCCCCTACGAGCAGTACTTC; CDR3aa: CASSYWTGQVPYEQYF
abundance: NA; j_gene: TRBJ1-4; v_gene: TRBV11-1; d_gene: NA; CDR3nt: TGTGCCAGCAGCTTATCATCCGGTACGGCTAATGAAAAACTGTTTTTT; CDR3aa: CASSLSSGTANEKLFF
abundance: few; j_gene: TRBJ2-7; v_gene: TRBV27; d_gene: TRBD2; CDR3nt: TGTGCCAGCAGTCTAGCGGGAGGGAGGCCCTACGAGCAGTACTTC; CDR3aa: CASSLAGGRPYEQYF
abundance: NA; j_gene: TRBJ2-7; v_gene: TRBV6-6; d_gene: NA; CDR3nt: TGTGCCAGCAGTTACTCGACACCGGAGCAGTACTTC; CDR3aa: CASSYSTPEQYF
abundance: NA; j_gene: TRBJ1-2; v_gene: TRBV9; d_gene: NA; CDR3nt: TGTGCCAGCAGCGCCCGGACAGCCTTCTATGGCTACACCTTC; CDR3aa: CASSARTAFYGYTF
abundance: few; j_gene: TRBJ1-2; v_gene: TRBV28; d_gene: TRBD1; CDR3nt: TGTGCCAGCAGCTCATCGGGACAGGGCCGGATACCGCTAGGCTATGGCTACACCTTC; CDR3aa: CASSSSGQGRIPLGYGYTF
abundance: few; j_gene: TRBJ2-5; v_gene: TRBV5-1; d_gene: TRBD1; CDR3nt: TGCGCCAGCAGCCCCAATACAGGGGGCGAGACCCAGTACTTC; CDR3aa: CASSPNTGGETQYF
abundance: NA; j_gene: TRBJ2-2; v_gene: TRBV5-1; d_gene: NA; CDR3nt: TGCGCCAGCAGCTTGGATCCAGGCATGAACACCGGGGAGCTGTTTTTT; CDR3aa: CASSLDPGMNTGELFF
abundance: NA; j_gene: TRBJ1-6; v_gene: TRBV19; d_gene: TRBD1; CDR3nt: TGTGCCAGTCGACGCGGACAGGAGATCAATTCACCCCTCCACTTT; CDR3aa: CASRRGQEINSPLHF
abundance: NA; j_gene: TRBJ2-7; v_gene: TRBV6-6; d_gene: NA; CDR3nt: TGTGCCAGCAGACCCCGGACTACCTACGAGCAGTACTTC; CDR3aa: CASRPRTTYEQYF
abundance: few; j_gene: TRBJ2-7; v_gene: TRBV5-1; d_gene: TRBD2; CDR3nt: TGCGCCAGCAGCCCGGGACTAGCGGGACGCGAGCAGTACTTC; CDR3aa: CASSPGLAGREQYF
abundance: few; j_gene: TRBJ2-7; v_gene: TRBV18; d_gene: TRBD1; CDR3nt: TGTGCCAGCTCACCCCAGACAGGGGACTACGAGCAGTACTTC; CDR3aa: CASSPQTGDYEQYF
abundance: NA; j_gene: TRBJ2-5; v_gene: TRBV15; d_gene: TRBD1; CDR3nt: TGTGCCACCCAAGACAGGGGGCGGTTCGTAGAGACCCAGTACTTC; CDR3aa: CATQDRGRFVETQYF
abundance: NA; j_gene: TRBJ2-1; v_gene: TRBV11-2; d_gene: NA; CDR3nt: TGTGCCAGCAGCTTAGCTGGGGCGAGATACAATGAGCAGTTCTTC; CDR3aa: CASSLAGARYNEQFF
abundance: NA; j_gene: TRBJ2-5; v_gene: TRBV18; d_gene: TRBD2; CDR3nt: TGTGCCAGCTCACCCCGGGAGGAGAGAGAGACCCAGTACTTC; CDR3aa: CASSPREERETQYF
abundance: NA; j_gene: TRBJ2-3; v_gene: TRBV18; d_gene: NA; CDR3nt: TGTGCCAGCTCACCAAAGCGGCACACAGATACGCAGTATTTT; CDR3aa: CASSPKRHTDTQYF
abundance: few; j_gene: TRBJ2-3; v_gene: TRBV14; d_gene: NA; CDR3nt: TGTGCCAGCAGCCATCAAGATACGCAGTATTTT; CDR3aa: CASSHQDTQYF
abundance: few; j_gene: TRBJ2-1; v_gene: TRBV7-8; d_gene: TRBD2; CDR3nt: TGTGCCAGCAGCGCTACTAGCGGGACCTACAATGAGCAGTTCTTC; CDR3aa: CASSATSGTYNEQFF
abundance: NA; j_gene: TRBJ2-1; v_gene: TRBV11-2; d_gene: TRBD1; CDR3nt: TGTGCCAGCAGCCCGCCAGGGGGCCACTCCTACAATGAGCAGTTCTTC; CDR3aa: CASSPPGGHSYNEQFF
abundance: few; j_gene: TRBJ2-3; v_gene: TRBV28; d_gene: TRBD1; CDR3nt: TGTGCCAGCGACCGGGGACAGGGAATAGATACGCAGTATTTT; CDR3aa: CASDRGQGIDTQYF
abundance: NA; j_gene: TRBJ1-1; v_gene: TRBV28; d_gene: NA; CDR3nt: TGTGCCAGCAGTCCAGACCTTGTGGCGGCTGAAGCTTTCTTT; CDR3aa: CASSPDLVAAEAFF
abundance: few; j_gene: TRBJ1-2; v_gene: TRBV28; d_gene: NA; CDR3nt: TGTGCCAGCGGGGCGATTTCTAACTATGGCTACACCTTC; CDR3aa: CASGAISNYGYTF
abundance: NA; j_gene: TRBJ2-3; v_gene: TRBV7-2; d_gene: TRBD2; CDR3nt: TGTGCCAGCAGCTCGTACGGGGGGGCTTCAGATACGCAGTATTTT; CDR3aa: CASSSYGGASDTQYF